The following is a T cell receptor (beta chain) sequence with its context. The antigen is not known. These data are taken from a study of regulatory dendritic cells for organ transplantation. CFSE-labeled sorted T cells met regulatory or mature dendritic cells for over 4 days. FACS sorted CD4+ or CD8+ T cells into CD45RA+ naive and CD45RO+ memory. The table came from immunoSEQ multiplex PCR; TCRdb's copy has only in-frame clones and leaves some out. This table has about 21,000 clones, 85% to 90% appearing once. General study results and limits: Regulatory dendritic cells appeared to expand memory CD8+ clones less than mature ones. Naive CD4+ and CD8+ repertoires were highly diverse; memory CD8+ was most oligoclonal.

Sequencing was done on a sample of naive CD4+ T cells from blood cultured with dendritic cells. Subset described: CD45RA+ naive T cells. The origin of this receptor is a human donor in good health.

This CDR3 reads CASNSDTLYGYTF. The CDR3 region has the DNA TGTGCCAGCAACTCGGACACCCTCTATGGCTACACCTTC. This chain connects TRBV6-6 to TRBJ1-2; D is perhaps TRBD1 (5 bases). This CDR3 has 13 residues. Trimming took 7 bases from V and 4 from J, leaving 13 bases between them. CDR1 and CDR2 (germline): MNHNY, SVGAGI (reference sequence).